This T cell receptor beta chain was sequenced in a study of OX40 agonist ivuxolimab in advanced cancers. About this clone: Antigen specificity is unknown.

TCRdb's table, derived via immunoSEQ multiplex PCR, lists solely in-frame clones and lacks some. The sample includes roughly 56,000 clones, roughly 89% of them seen just once. CDR3 length equals 14 residues. V lost 5 bases, J lost 5 bases, and 7 bases stayed unmatched. Germline V lookup: CDR1 SQVTM, CDR2 ANQGSEA. Study-level findings and limits: Some of the nonresponding patients also showed low levels of normalized T-cell clonal expansion. At doses 0.1 to 3.0 mg/kg, CD4+ and CD8+ clones expanded.

Specimen: CD4+ or CD8+ T cells sorted from blood, collected in a trial of the OX40 agonist ivuxolimab. The chain links TRBV29-1 to TRBJ2-3, with 10 positions matching TRBD2. The sequence came from an adult with an advanced solid tumor such as melanoma, head and neck, liver or kidney cancer. CDR3 bases: TGCAGCGTTCCAGCGGGGGGGAGTGGAGATACGCAGTATTTT. This translates into CSVPAGGSGDTQYF.